Listed below are T cell receptor beta chains from one sample, sequenced in a study of cytomegalovirus exposure and HLA in healthy donors. Sequenced by immunoSEQ multiplex PCR; TCRdb stores in-frame clones only, minus some. The sample comprises some 120,000 clones, around 68% of which are singletons, and less than 4% rests with the top ten. Sequenced input: PBMCs. The receptors shown here come from a man aged 35 to 55 in good health and CMV-seropositive. Each CDR3 is given with its conserved first and last residue. D genes are given only for firm matches. Part of the rows lack a size; the others show once, few, many or a class for expanded clones.

v_gene	abundance	j_gene	d_gene	CDR3aa	CDR3nt
TRBV10-3	-	TRBJ2-7	-	CATKGPGPSYEQYF	TGTGCCACCAAAGGGCCAGGGCCTTCCTACGAGCAGTACTTC
TRBV15	-	TRBJ2-5	-	CATSRNPIGAGETQYF	TGTGCCACCAGCAGAAACCCCATAGGGGCAGGCGAGACCCAGTACTTC
TRBV25-1	-	TRBJ2-2	-	CASSLLSFTGELFF	TGTGCCAGCAGCCTACTAAGTTTCACCGGGGAGCTGTTTTTT
TRBV25-1	few	TRBJ1-2	-	CASSESQGRGYGYTF	TGTGCCAGCAGTGAATCCCAAGGGCGGGGCTATGGCTACACCTTC
TRBV7-2	-	TRBJ2-3	TRBD2	CASSARLAGAGDTQYF	TGTGCCAGCAGCGCCCGACTAGCGGGAGCGGGAGATACGCAGTATTTT
TRBV7-9	few	TRBJ1-4	TRBD1	CASSLGQNNEKLFF	TGTGCCAGCAGCCTGGGACAGAATAATGAAAAACTGTTTTTT
TRBV28	-	TRBJ2-1	TRBD1	CASTRWTGRDEQFF	TGTGCCAGCACCAGGTGGACAGGGAGAGATGAGCAGTTCTTC
TRBV27	-	TRBJ1-2	-	CASSTGADGYTF	TGTGCCAGCAGTACAGGAGCCGACGGCTACACCTTC
TRBV6-1	-	TRBJ2-1	TRBD1	CASSESWGQGGFF	TGTGCCAGCAGTGAATCCTGGGGACAGGGGGGGTTCTTC
TRBV6-1	once	TRBJ1-2	-	CASSAGPNYGYTF	TGTGCCAGCAGTGCTGGGCCTAACTATGGCTACACCTTC
TRBV4-2	-	TRBJ2-1	TRBD2	CASSLAGGPSNEQFF	TGTGCCAGCAGTCTAGCGGGAGGGCCCTCCAATGAGCAGTTCTTC
TRBV2	few	TRBJ1-1	TRBD1	CASSVRQGRMNTEAFF	TGTGCCAGCAGTGTTAGACAGGGCAGGATGAACACTGAAGCTTTCTTT
TRBV5-4	-	TRBJ1-2	-	CASSNPRQGYGYTF	TGTGCCAGCAGCAACCCCCGGCAGGGATATGGCTACACCTTC
TRBV10-2	-	TRBJ1-5	-	CASSGSRDQPQHF	TGCGCCAGCAGTGGGTCCAGGGATCAGCCCCAGCATTTT
TRBV7-9	-	TRBJ2-1	TRBD2	CASSSTSGSNEQFF	TGTGCCAGCAGCTCGACTAGCGGGAGTAATGAGCAGTTCTTC
TRBV10-1	-	TRBJ1-1	-	CASSESSGVDTEAFF	TGCGCCAGCAGTGAGTCCTCCGGGGTGGACACTGAAGCTTTCTTT
TRBV14	-	TRBJ1-4	-	CASSLIGGASTNEKLFF	TGTGCCAGCAGCCTGATAGGGGGAGCTTCAACTAATGAAAAACTGTTTTTT
TRBV4-1	-	TRBJ2-2	-	CASSQGNPGSGELFF	TGCGCCAGCAGCCAAGGAAACCCCGGGTCCGGGGAGCTGTTTTTT
TRBV5-1	-	TRBJ1-4	-	CASSLQGHDEKLFF	TGCGCCAGCAGCTTGCAGGGGCATGATGAAAAACTGTTTTTT
TRBV30	-	TRBJ1-1	-	CAWSVRSGRNTEAFF	TGTGCCTGGAGTGTACGGTCGGGTCGGAACACTGAAGCTTTCTTT
TRBV7-3	-	TRBJ2-2	TRBD2	CASARTGGNTGELFF	TGTGCCAGCGCAAGAACGGGGGGGAACACCGGGGAGCTGTTTTTT
TRBV28	-	TRBJ2-1	TRBD2	CASSAFLAGPRDEQFF	TGTGCCAGCAGCGCCTTCCTAGCGGGACCTCGGGATGAGCAGTTCTTC
TRBV2	-	TRBJ1-5	-	CASRGEEDQPQHF	TGTGCCAGCCGCGGGGAGGAGGATCAGCCCCAGCATTTT
TRBV7-9	-	TRBJ2-7	TRBD2	CASSPPTGTSSYEQYF	TGTGCCAGCAGCCCCCCAACCGGGACTAGCAGCTACGAGCAGTACTTC
TRBV5-1	-	TRBJ2-3	TRBD2	CASRRGSGIDTQYF	TGCGCCAGCAGAAGAGGTAGCGGGATAGATACGCAGTATTTT
TRBV29-1	-	TRBJ2-5	-	CSVRTDQETQYF	TGCAGCGTCCGGACAGACCAAGAGACCCAGTACTTC
TRBV5-8	-	TRBJ2-5	-	CASSSSGGLLGPLRETQYF	TGTGCCAGCAGCTCTTCCGGGGGGCTACTCGGTCCGCTCCGCGAGACCCAGTACTTC
TRBV28	-	TRBJ1-5	-	CASSLQGAPKQPQHF	TGTGCCAGCAGTTTGCAAGGGGCCCCCAAGCAGCCCCAGCATTTT
TRBV29-1	-	TRBJ2-3	TRBD2	CSVEDRGLAKGDTQYF	TGCAGCGTTGAAGACAGGGGACTAGCCAAGGGTGATACGCAGTATTTT
TRBV27	-	TRBJ2-2	-	CASSSPRGNTGELFF	TGTGCCAGCAGTTCCCCACGGGGTAACACCGGGGAGCTGTTTTTT
TRBV27	-	TRBJ2-1	-	CASSLENHNEQFF	TGTGCCAGCAGTTTGGAGAACCACAATGAGCAGTTCTTC
TRBV19	-	TRBJ2-7	-	CASSRDNSYEQYF	TGTGCCAGTAGCCGGGACAACTCCTACGAGCAGTACTTC
TRBV7-2	-	TRBJ2-3	-	CASSLDRGLDTQYF	TGTGCCAGCAGCTTAGATCGGGGACTGGATACGCAGTATTTT
TRBV28	-	TRBJ2-1	TRBD1	CASSPGTVVSEQFF	TGTGCCAGCAGTCCCGGGACAGTCGTTTCGGAGCAGTTCTTC
TRBV7-8	-	TRBJ1-5	-	CASSSISNQPQHF	TGTGCCAGCAGCTCAATTAGCAATCAGCCCCAGCATTTT
TRBV9	-	TRBJ1-1	-	CASSVARPGSDTEAFF	TGTGCCAGCAGCGTAGCTCGTCCAGGATCGGACACTGAAGCTTTCTTT
TRBV10-1	-	TRBJ2-1	TRBD2	CASSECRTSSGYNEQFF	TGCGCCAGCAGTGAATGCCGGACTAGCTCGGGGTACAATGAGCAGTTCTTC
TRBV5-5	-	TRBJ1-1	TRBD1	CASRRQGATEAFF	TGTGCCAGCAGGCGACAGGGGGCCACTGAAGCTTTCTTT
TRBV28	-	TRBJ1-5	-	CASSFPRNNQPQHF	TGTGCCAGCAGTTTCCCCAGGAACAATCAGCCCCAGCATTTT
TRBV19	-	TRBJ2-7	TRBD2	CASSLGLGNYEQYF	TGTGCCAGTAGCCTAGGACTAGGCAACTACGAGCAGTACTTC
TRBV10-3	-	TRBJ1-4	TRBD1	CAISRQGLNEKLFF	TGTGCCATCAGTAGACAGGGTCTTAATGAAAAACTGTTTTTT
TRBV28	once	TRBJ2-3	TRBD2	CASSAAGGVTDTQYF	TGTGCCAGCAGTGCGGCGGGAGGGGTCACAGATACGCAGTATTTT
TRBV11-2	-	TRBJ2-7	-	CASSFIGGTYEQYF	TGTGCCAGCAGCTTTATTGGCGGCACCTACGAGCAGTACTTC
TRBV6-1	-	TRBJ1-2	TRBD1	CASSSRTGNYGYTF	TGTGCCAGCAGTTCCCGGACAGGGAACTATGGCTACACCTTC
TRBV7-2	-	TRBJ1-2	-	CASSPRPKPNYGYTF	TGTGCCAGCAGCCCGAGGCCGAAACCTAACTATGGCTACACCTTC
TRBV10-2	-	TRBJ2-2	TRBD2	CASFQHGTSGLNTGELFF	TGCGCCAGCTTTCAACACGGGACTAGCGGGCTGAACACCGGGGAGCTGTTTTTT
TRBV11-2	-	TRBJ2-7	-	CASSLGGPLEQYF	TGTGCCAGCAGCTTAGGGGGGCCCCTCGAGCAGTACTTC
TRBV6-1	once	TRBJ1-5	-	CASIQRGWEQPQHF	TGTGCCAGCATCCAAAGGGGGTGGGAACAGCCCCAGCATTTT
TRBV4-3	-	TRBJ1-4	TRBD1	CASSQDIAGQLNEKLFF	TGCGCCAGCAGCCAAGATATAGCGGGACAGCTTAATGAAAAACTGTTTTTT
TRBV6-5	once	TRBJ1-2	TRBD1	CASSSTGGTGYGYTF	TGTGCCAGCAGTTCGACAGGGGGCACGGGCTATGGCTACACCTTC
TRBV7-2	few	TRBJ2-7	-	CASSLEASSYEQYF	TGTGCCAGCAGCTTAGAAGCAAGTTCCTACGAGCAGTACTTC